This TCR beta chain stems from a study of T cell responses to AZD1222 COVID-19 vaccine. Findings and limits, study-wide: The sample set comprised mostly white British donors with more females, and clonal diversity was possibly underestimated. With two AZD1222 doses given, Spike-specific TCR breadth and depth both rose.

On this clone: The target antigen is unknown.

Measured with immunoSEQ multiplex PCR; TCRdb has only the in-frame clones, and not every one. Of about 120,000 clones listed, about 90% are singletons. This clonotype was sampled from an adult in good health. The specimen comprised peripheral blood, sampled on day 0 of AZD1222 vaccination.

DNA of the CDR3: TGTGCCATCAGTACCCAGGGAGGAAACACCATATATTTT. Amino acid sequence: CAISTQGGNTIYF. This rearrangement joins TRBV10-3 to TRBJ1-3; weak D call: TRBD1 (5 bases). CDR1 and CDR2 (germline): ENHRY, SYGVKD. V lost 5 bases and J 4 bases, leaving 9 bases between the germline ends. CDR3 length equals 13 residues.